These 11 T cell receptor beta chains were all obtained from the same sample, sequenced in a study of T-cell memory formation after mild COVID-19. One entry per CDR3 protein, called by TCRdb with MiXCR from the 5' RACE reads. Among hundreds of thousands of distinct CDR3 sequences, approximately 19% were seen once, and the ten largest hold 20% to 25%. Input material: PBMCs or a T cell subset sorted from them (not recorded which). The receptor source for this set is a man younger than 30 who had mild COVID-19 (a few samples of this study predate the infection). Cell type and time point are not known.

V is TRBV5-1 and J is TRBJ2-3, with a tentative D call TRBD2 (7 bases). Trimming removed 4 bases from V and 4 bases from J, with 13 bases in between. The CDR3 sequence is 14 residues long. In germline, CDR1 is SGHRS, CDR2 YFSETQ. Here the CDR3 reads CASSAGAASDTQYF. In DNA, the CDR3 is TGCGCCAGCAGCGCGGGGGCTGCATCAGATACGCAGTATTTT.

This clonotype was counted only a few times. The chain carries TRBV28 and TRBJ1-2, with a possible D match to TRBD1 (5 bases). The V gene's germline CDR1 is MDHEN and CDR2 SYDVKM. The CDR3 runs 15 residues. V was cut by 6 bases and J by 4 bases, with 18 bases left in between. CDR3 in amino acids: CASSSLGEEVYGYTF. CDR3 bases: TGTGCCAGCAGCTCCCTGGGGGAAGAGGTCTATGGCTACACCTTC.

This clonotype has at least ten counts. CDR3 sequence: CASSPEDGYYGYTF. The CDR3 coding sequence is TGTGCCAGCTCACCAGAGGACGGATACTATGGCTACACCTTC. The V call is TRBV18, the J call TRBJ1-2; D is uncertain. CDR3 length equals 14 residues. Trimming took 2 bases from V and 3 from J, leaving 10 bases between them. The germline V gene has CDR1 KGHSH and CDR2 LQKENI.

This clonotype has ten or more counts. The V gene is TRBV11-2, the J gene TRBJ1-4; D remains unclear. The CDR3 runs to 12 residues. V was clipped by 1 base and J by 8 bases, with 5 bases between them. Germline CDR1 SGHAT, CDR2 FQNNGV. This CDR3 reads CASSLVGEKLFF. The CDR3, as DNA: TGTGCCAGCAGCTTAGTAGGGGAAAAACTGTTTTTT.

The V call is TRBV7-2, the J call TRBJ1-2; D gene unclear. Germline CDR1 reads SGHTA; CDR2 reads FQGNSA. Between the trimmed V and J ends, which lost 3 bases and 5 bases, there was a span of 10 bases. The CDR3 runs to 13 residues. In DNA form, the CDR3 reads TGTGCCAGCAGCTTCTACAGCGTTTATGGCTACACCTTC. It translates to CASSFYSVYGYTF.

This clonotype was counted at least ten times. This rearrangement joins TRBV9 to TRBJ2-3; D is perhaps TRBD2 (6 bases). The germline V and J ends were trimmed by 3 bases and 0 bases, with 17 bases remaining between them. CDR3 size: 17 residues. Germline V CDR1 and CDR2: SGDLS, YYNGEE. In nucleotides, the CDR3 is TGTGCCAGCAGCGCGCCTTCCTCTGGGACTAGCACAGATACGCAGTATTTT. This encodes CASSAPSSGTSTDTQYF.

A few counts support this clonotype. This chain joins TRBV7-2 and TRBJ2-7, with D perhaps TRBD1 (6 bases). CDR3 length: 13 residues. V lost 1 base and J lost 6, with 10 bases in between. CDR1 is SGHTA, CDR2 FQGNSA, per germline. CDR3 region: CASSLGQVGEQYF. In nucleotides, the CDR3 is TGTGCCAGCAGCTTAGGACAGGTGGGCGAGCAGTACTTC. Drawing the rest from reference TRBV7-2 and TRBJ2-7, the complete variable domain is GAGVSQSPSNKVTEKGKDVELRCDPISGHTALYWYRQSLGQGLEFLIYFQGNSAPDKSGLPSDRFSAERTGGSVSTLTIQRTQQEDSAVYLCASSLGQVGEQYFGPGTRLTVT.

This clonotype was seen more than once but under ten times. V gene TRBV13 combines with J gene TRBJ2-3; TRBD2 might be the D (6 bases). CDR3 length: 17 amino acids. Trimming stripped 3 bases from V and 0 bases from J, with 16 bases between. The V gene's germline CDR1 is PRHDT and CDR2 FYEKMQ (reference sequence). CDR3 DNA sequence: TGTGCCAGCAGCTTCCGATCGGGGGTTTCTAGCACAGATACGCAGTATTTT. It translates to CASSFRSGVSSTDTQYF.

V usage is TRBV12-3 or TRBV12-4 and J usage is TRBJ1-2; D perhaps matches TRBD1 (5 bases). The CDR3 is 16 residues long. V was shortened by 5 bases and J by 0 bases, with 16 bases between the two germline ends. The CDR3 coding sequence is TGTGCCAGCAGTCCCCTAGGGCAGGGCACTAACTATGGCTACACCTTC. The encoded protein is CASSPLGQGTNYGYTF.

V usage is TRBV15 and J usage is TRBJ1-6, with unresolved D. The germline gives CDR1 LNHNV, CDR2 YYDKDF (reference sequence). The length of the CDR3 is 13 residues. V was trimmed by 0 bases and J by 9 bases, leaving 6 bases between them. CDR3 in amino acids: CATSRDPLSPLHF. The CDR3 bases are TGTGCCACCAGCAGAGATCCCCTTTCACCCCTCCACTTT.

This clonotype occurred once. CDR3 loop: CASSDNPGQGYEQYF. The CDR3 DNA follows: TGCGCCAGCAGCGATAACCCGGGACAGGGGTACGAGCAGTACTTC. This chain uses TRBV4-1 with TRBJ2-7, with 10 bases aligning to TRBD1. V was pared by 5 bases and J by 4 bases, with 8 bases of the junction left unmatched. The germline V gene encodes CDR1 MGHRA and CDR2 YSYEKL. This CDR3 region has 15 residues.